This record looks at one T cell receptor beta chain sequence and its context. Its antigen is not identified. The entry originates in a study of vaccination and CD4 T cells after COVID-19. As for the study in general: A median of about 100 days (range 35 to 161) separated diagnosis from post-COVID sampling. The study, taken as a whole, reports: In convalescent patients, 304 of 307 vaccine-specific clones were mono-reactive for SARS-CoV-2 spike. Convalescent patients were relatively few, and early post-infection timepoints were missing.

Sequencing of the DNA from cultured CD4+ T cells was carried out with the Oncomine TCR Beta short-read assay. TCRdb re-analysed the PCR reads in MiXCR, keeping a single row per CDR3 protein. The sample consists of around 25,000 distinct CDR3 sequences, approximately 39% of them appearing once. Treatment defined: 10-day PBMC culture with coronavirus spike peptide pools or control peptides (ViraFEST assay). Culture conditions combined about 2 million PBMCs per well with 9.5 to 10 IU/ml IL-2 and approximately 11 ug/ml peptide pools. Trimming stripped 10 bases from V and 1 base from J, with 19 bases between. Germline assignment: CDR1 ENHRY and CDR2 SYGVKD. CDR3 length: 15 residues.

The TCR was taken from a human donor who had recovered from COVID-19. The chain uses TRBV10-3 and TRBJ1-1; D remains ambiguous. Sequences were obtained from CD4+ T cells from blood, cultured in vitro. In DNA, the CDR3 is TGTGCCAGCTCGACGCCTATACGGGGGAACACTGAAGCTTTCTTT. It codes for CASSTPIRGNTEAFF.